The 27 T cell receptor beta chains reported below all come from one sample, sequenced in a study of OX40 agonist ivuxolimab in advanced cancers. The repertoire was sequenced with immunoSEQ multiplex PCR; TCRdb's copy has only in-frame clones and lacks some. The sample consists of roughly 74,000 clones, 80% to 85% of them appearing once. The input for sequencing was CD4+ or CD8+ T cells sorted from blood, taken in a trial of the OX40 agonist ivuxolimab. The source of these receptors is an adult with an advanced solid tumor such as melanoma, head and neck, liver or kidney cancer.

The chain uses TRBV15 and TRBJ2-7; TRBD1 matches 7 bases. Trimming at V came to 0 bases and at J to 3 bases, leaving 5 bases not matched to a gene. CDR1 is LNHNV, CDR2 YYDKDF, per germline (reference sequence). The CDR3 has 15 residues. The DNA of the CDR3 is TGTGCCACCAGCAGAGATACAGGGGCCTTCTACGAGCAGTACTTC. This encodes CATSRDTGAFYEQYF.

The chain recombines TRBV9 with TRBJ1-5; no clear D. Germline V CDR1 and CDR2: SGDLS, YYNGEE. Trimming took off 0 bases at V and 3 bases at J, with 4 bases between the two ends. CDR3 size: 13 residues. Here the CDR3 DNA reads TGTGCCAGCAGCGTAGGCCTCAATCAGCCCCAGCATTTT. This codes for CASSVGLNQPQHF.

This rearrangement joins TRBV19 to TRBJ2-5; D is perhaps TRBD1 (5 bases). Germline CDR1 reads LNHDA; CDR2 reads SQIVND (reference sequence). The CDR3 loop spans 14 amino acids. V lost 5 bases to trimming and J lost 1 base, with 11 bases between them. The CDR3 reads CASSGLDSQETQYF. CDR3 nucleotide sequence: TGTGCCAGTAGTGGATTAGACAGCCAAGAGACCCAGTACTTC.

The CDR3 DNA sequence: TGTGCCAGCAGCGGCGAATGGGGGACCGTACGTCAGCCCCAGCATTTT. Protein product: CASSGEWGTVRQPQHF. This sequence joins TRBV5-4 and TRBJ1-5; D may be TRBD1 (5 bases). From germline, CDR1 is SGHNT and CDR2 YYREEE (reference sequence). The CDR3 is 16 amino acids. Trimming removed 4 bases at V and 6 bases at J, with 20 bases between.

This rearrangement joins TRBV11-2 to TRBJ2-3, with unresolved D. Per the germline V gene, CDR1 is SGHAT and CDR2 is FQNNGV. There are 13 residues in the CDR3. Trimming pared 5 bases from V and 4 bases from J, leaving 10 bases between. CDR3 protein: CASSMRNSDTQYF. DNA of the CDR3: TGTGCCAGCAGCATGCGAAATTCAGATACGCAGTATTTT.

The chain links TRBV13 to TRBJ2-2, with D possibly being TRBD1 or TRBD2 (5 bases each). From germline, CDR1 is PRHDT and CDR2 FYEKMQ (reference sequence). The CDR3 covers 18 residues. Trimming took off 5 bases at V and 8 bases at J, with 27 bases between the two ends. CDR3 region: CASSTPGRSYPPQGELFF. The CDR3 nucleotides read TGTGCCAGCAGCACTCCGGGACGGAGTTATCCCCCCCAAGGGGAGCTGTTTTTT.

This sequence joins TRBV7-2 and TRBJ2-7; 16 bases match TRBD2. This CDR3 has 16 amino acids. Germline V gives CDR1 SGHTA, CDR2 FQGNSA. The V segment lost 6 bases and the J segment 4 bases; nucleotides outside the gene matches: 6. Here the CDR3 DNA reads TGTGCCAGCAGTAAGGGACTAGCGGGGGGGCAATACGAGCAGTACTTC. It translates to CASSKGLAGGQYEQYF.

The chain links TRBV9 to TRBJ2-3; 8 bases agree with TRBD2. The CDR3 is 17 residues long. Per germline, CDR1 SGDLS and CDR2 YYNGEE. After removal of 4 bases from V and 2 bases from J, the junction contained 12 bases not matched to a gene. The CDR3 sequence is CASSPLTGGPNTDTQYF. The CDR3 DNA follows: TGTGCCAGCAGCCCCCTTACGGGAGGGCCTAACACAGATACGCAGTATTTT.

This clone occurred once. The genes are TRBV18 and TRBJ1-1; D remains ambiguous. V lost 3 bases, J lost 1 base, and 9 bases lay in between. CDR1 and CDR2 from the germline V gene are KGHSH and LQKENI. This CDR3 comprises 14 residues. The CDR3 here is CASSPMARNTEAFF. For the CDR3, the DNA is TGTGCCAGCTCACCTATGGCCAGGAACACTGAAGCTTTCTTT.

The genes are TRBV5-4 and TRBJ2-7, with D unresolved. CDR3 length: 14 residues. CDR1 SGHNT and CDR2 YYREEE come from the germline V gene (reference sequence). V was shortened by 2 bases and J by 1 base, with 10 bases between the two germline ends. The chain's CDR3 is CASSFGGRSYEQYF. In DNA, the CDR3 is TGTGCCAGCAGCTTCGGCGGTAGGTCCTACGAGCAGTACTTC.

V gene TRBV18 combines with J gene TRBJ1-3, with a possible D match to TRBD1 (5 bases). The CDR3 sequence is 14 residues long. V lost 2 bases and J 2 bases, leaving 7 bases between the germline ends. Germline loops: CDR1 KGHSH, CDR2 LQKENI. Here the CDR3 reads CASSPGAPGNTIYF. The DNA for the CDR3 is TGTGCCAGCTCACCAGGGGCCCCTGGAAACACCATATATTTT.

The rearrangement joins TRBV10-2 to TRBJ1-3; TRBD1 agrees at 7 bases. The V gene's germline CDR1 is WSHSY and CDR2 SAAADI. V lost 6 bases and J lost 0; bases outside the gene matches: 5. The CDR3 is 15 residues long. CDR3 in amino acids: CASRLGTDSGNTIYF. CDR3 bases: TGCGCCAGCAGACTAGGGACAGACTCTGGAAACACCATATATTTT.

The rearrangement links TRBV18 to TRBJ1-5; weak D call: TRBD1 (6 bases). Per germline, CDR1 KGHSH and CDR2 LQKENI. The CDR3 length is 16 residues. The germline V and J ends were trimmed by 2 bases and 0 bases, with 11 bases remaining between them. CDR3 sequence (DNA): TGTGCCAGCTCACCAGGGACATCGAATAGCAATCAGCCCCAGCATTTT. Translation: CASSPGTSNSNQPQHF.

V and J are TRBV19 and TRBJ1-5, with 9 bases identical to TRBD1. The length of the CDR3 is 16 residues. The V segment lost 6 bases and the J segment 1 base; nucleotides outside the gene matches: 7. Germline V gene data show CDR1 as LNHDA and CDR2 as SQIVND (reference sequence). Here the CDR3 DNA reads TGTGCCAGTAGCCCCGTTGACAGGGGGAGCAATCAGCCCCAGCATTTT. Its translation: CASSPVDRGSNQPQHF.

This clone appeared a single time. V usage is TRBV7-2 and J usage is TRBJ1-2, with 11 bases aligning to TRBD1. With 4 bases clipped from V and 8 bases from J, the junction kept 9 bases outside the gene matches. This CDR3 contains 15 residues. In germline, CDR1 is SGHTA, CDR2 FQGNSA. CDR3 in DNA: TGTGCCAGCAGCTCTGCGGGGACAGGGGGACCGGGCTACACCTTC. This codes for CASSSAGTGGPGYTF.

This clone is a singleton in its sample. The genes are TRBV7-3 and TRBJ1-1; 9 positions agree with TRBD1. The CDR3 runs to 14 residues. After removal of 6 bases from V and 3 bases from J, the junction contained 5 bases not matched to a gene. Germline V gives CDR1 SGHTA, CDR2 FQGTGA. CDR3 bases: TGTGCCAGCAGTGCGACAGGGGGGGACACTGAAGCTTTCTTT. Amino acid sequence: CASSATGGDTEAFF.

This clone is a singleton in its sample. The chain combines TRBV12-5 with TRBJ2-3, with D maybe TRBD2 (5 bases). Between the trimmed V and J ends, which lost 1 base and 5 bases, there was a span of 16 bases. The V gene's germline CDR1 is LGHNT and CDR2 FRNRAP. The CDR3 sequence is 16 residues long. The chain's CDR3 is CASGLAAGVGGDTQYF. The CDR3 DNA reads TGTGCTAGTGGTTTGGCCGCCGGGGTCGGCGGAGATACGCAGTATTTT.

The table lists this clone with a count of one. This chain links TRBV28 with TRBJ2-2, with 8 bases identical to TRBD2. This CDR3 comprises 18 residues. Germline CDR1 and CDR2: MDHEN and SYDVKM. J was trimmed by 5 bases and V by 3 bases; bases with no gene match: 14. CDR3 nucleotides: TGTGCCAGCAGTTTTCTGAAGCGGGGGAATACACTTACCGGGGAGCTGTTTTTT. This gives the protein CASSFLKRGNTLTGELFF.

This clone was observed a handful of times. The CDR3 nucleotides read TGTGCCAGCAGCTCCGGACGGGCCTATGGCTACACCTTC. It yields the protein CASSSGRAYGYTF. The chain has TRBV7-3 and TRBJ1-2; D remains unclear. Per germline, CDR1 SGHTA and CDR2 FQGTGA. The CDR3 has 13 amino acids. V was shortened by 4 bases and J by 4 bases, with 10 bases between the two germline ends. The whole variable domain, filled in from reference TRBV7-3 and TRBJ1-2, reads GAGVSQTPSNKVTEKGKYVELRCDPISGHTALYWYRQSLGQGPEFLIYFQGTGAADDSGLPNDRFFAVRPEGSVSTLKIQRTERGDSAVYLCASSSGRAYGYTFGSGTRLTVV.

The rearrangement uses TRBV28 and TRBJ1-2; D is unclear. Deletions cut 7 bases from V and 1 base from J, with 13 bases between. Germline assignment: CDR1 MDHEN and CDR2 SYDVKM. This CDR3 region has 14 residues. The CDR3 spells CASISPGGNYGYTF. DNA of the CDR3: TGTGCCAGCATTTCCCCTGGAGGTAACTATGGCTACACCTTC.

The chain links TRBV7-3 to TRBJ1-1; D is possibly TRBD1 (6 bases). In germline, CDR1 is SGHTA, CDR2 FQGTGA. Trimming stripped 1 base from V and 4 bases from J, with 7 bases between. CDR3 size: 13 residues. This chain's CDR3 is CASSLKGGTEAFF. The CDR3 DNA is TGTGCCAGCAGCTTAAAGGGGGGCACTGAAGCTTTCTTT.

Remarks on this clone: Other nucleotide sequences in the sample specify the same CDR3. CDR3 amino acids: CASSLGQGETQYF. In DNA form, the CDR3 reads TGTGCCAGCAGCTTAGGACAGGGAGAGACCCAGTACTTC. The chain carries TRBV7-2 and TRBJ2-5, with TRBD1 matching over 7 bases. The CDR3 loop spans 13 amino acids. Trimming took 1 base from V and 4 from J; bases not matched to a gene: 0. The germline V gene has CDR1 SGHTA and CDR2 FQGNSA.

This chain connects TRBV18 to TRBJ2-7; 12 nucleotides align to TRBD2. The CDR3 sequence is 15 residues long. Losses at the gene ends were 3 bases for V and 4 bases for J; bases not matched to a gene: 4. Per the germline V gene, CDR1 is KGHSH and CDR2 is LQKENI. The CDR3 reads CASSPSGTSGYEQYF. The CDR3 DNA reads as TGTGCCAGCTCACCGTCCGGGACTAGCGGGTACGAGCAGTACTTC.

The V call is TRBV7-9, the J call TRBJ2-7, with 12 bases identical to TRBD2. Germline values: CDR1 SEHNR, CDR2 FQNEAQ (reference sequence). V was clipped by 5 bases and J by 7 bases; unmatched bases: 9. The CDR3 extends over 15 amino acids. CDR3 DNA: TGTGCCAGCAGCACTCTAGCGGGAGGGCCGTGGGAGCAGTACTTC. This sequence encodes CASSTLAGGPWEQYF.

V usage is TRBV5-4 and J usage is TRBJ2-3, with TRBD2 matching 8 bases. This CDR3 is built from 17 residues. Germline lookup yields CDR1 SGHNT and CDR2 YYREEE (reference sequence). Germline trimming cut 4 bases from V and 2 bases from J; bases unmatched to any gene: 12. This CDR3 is CASSPELIAGNTDTQYF. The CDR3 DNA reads TGTGCCAGCAGCCCGGAACTTATAGCGGGAAACACAGATACGCAGTATTTT.

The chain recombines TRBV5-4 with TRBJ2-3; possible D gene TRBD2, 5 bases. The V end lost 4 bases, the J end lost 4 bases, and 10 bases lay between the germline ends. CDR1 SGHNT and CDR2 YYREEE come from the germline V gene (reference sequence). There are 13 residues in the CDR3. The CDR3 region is CASSQDLSDTQYF. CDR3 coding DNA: TGTGCCAGCAGCCAGGACTTGTCAGATACGCAGTATTTT. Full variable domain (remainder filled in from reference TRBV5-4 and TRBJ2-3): ETGVTQSPTHLIKTRGQQVTLRCSSQSGHNTVSWYQQALGQGPQFIFQYYREEENGRGNFPPRFSGLQFPNYSSELNVNALELDDSALYLCASSQDLSDTQYFGPGTRLTVL.

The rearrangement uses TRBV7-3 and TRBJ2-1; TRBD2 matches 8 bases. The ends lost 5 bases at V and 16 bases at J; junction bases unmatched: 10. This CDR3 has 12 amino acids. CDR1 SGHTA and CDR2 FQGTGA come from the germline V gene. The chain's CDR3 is CASSTPSGQSFF. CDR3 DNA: TGTGCCAGCAGCACCCCTAGCGGGCAATCCTTCTTC. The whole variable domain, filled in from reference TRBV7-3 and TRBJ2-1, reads GAGVSQTPSNKVTEKGKYVELRCDPISGHTALYWYRQSLGQGPEFLIYFQGTGAADDSGLPNDRFFAVRPEGSVSTLKIQRTERGDSAVYLCASSTPSGQSFFGPGTRLTVL.